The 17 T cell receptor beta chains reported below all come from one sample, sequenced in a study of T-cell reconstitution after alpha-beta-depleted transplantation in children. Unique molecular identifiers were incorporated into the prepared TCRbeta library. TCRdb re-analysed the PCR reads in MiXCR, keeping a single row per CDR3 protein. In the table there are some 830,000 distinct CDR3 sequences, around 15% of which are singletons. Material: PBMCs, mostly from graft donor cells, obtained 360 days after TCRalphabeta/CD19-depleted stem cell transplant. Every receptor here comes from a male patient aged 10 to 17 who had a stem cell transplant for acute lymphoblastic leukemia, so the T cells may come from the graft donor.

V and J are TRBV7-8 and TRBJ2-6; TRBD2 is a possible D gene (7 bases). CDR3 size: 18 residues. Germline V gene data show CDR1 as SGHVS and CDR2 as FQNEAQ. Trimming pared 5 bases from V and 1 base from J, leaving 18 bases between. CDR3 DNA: TGTGCCAGCAGCCCTAGGGGGGGCTTTTCTTCTGGGGCCAACGTCCTGACTTTC. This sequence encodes CASSPRGGFSSGANVLTF.

The CDR3 is CASRDPGLAGVFSYNEQFF. CDR3 sequence (DNA): TGTGCCAGCAGGGACCCGGGACTAGCGGGAGTATTCTCCTACAATGAGCAGTTCTTC. The chain recombines TRBV2 with TRBJ2-1; 14 positions match TRBD2. The ends lost 6 bases at V and 0 bases at J; junction bases unmatched: 10. The CDR3 consists of 19 residues. Germline loops: CDR1 SNHLY, CDR2 FYNNEI.

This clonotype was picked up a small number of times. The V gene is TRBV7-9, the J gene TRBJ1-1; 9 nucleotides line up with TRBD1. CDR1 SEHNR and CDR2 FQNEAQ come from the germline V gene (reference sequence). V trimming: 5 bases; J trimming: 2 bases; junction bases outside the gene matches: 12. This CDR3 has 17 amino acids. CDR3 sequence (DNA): TGTGCCAGCAGCCCCGAAACAGGGGGCGGTTTTAACACTGAAGCTTTCTTT. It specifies CASSPETGGGFNTEAFF.

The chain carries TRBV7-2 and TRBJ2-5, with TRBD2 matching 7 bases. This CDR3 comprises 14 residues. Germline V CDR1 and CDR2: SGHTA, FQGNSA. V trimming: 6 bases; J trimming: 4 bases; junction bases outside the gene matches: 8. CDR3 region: CASSEGPGGETQYF. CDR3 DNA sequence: TGTGCCAGCAGTGAGGGTCCGGGAGGAGAGACCCAGTACTTC.

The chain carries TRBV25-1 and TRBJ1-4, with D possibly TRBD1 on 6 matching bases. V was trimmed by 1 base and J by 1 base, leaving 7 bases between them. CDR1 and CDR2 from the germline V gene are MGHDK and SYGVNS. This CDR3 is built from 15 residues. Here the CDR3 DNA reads TGTGCCAGCAGTGAATGGGGGCTAACTAATGAAAAACTGTTTTTT. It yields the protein CASSEWGLTNEKLFF.

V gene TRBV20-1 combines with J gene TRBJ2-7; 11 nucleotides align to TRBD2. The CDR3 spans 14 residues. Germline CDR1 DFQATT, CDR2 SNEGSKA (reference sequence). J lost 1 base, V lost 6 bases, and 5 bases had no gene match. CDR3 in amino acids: CSAILAGGSYEQYF. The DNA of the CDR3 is TGCAGTGCCATTCTAGCGGGAGGTTCCTACGAGCAGTACTTC.

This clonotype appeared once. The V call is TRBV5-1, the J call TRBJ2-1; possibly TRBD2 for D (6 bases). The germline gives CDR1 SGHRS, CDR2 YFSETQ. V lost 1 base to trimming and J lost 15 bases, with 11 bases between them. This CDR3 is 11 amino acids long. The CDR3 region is CASSLPGVPFF. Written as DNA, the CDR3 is TGCGCCAGCAGCTTGCCGGGAGTCCCGTTCTTC.

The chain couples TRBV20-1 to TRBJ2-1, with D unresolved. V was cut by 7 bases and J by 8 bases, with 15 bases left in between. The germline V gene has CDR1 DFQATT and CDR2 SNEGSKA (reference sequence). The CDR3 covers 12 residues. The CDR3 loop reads CSGEPDRDEQFF. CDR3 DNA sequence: TGCAGTGGTGAGCCTGACCGCGATGAGCAGTTCTTC.

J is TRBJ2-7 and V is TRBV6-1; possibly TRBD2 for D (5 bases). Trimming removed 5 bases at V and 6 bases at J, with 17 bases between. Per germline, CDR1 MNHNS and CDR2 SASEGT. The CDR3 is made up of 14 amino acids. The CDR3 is CASSRVGMGSEQYF. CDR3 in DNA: TGTGCCAGCAGTCGAGTCGGGATGGGCTCCGAGCAGTACTTC.

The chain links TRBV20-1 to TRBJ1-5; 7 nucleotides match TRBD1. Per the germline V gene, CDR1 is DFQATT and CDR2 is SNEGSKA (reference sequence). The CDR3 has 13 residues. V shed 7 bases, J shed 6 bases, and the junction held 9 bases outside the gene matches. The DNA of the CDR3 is TGCAGTGGCAAGACAGGGTCAATTCAGCCCCAGCATTTT. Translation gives CSGKTGSIQPQHF.

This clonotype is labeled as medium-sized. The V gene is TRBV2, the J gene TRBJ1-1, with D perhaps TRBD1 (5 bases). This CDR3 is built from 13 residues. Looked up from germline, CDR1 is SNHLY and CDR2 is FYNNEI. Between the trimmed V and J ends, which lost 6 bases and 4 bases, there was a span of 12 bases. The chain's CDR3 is CASRNRIFTEAFF. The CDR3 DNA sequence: TGTGCCAGCAGAAACAGGATTTTCACTGAAGCTTTCTTT.

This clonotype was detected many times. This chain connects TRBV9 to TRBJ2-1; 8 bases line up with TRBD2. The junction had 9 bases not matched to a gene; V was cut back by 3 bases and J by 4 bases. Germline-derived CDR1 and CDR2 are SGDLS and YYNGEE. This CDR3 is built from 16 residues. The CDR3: CASSAAPSGRYNEQFF. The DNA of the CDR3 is TGTGCCAGCAGCGCTGCGCCTAGCGGGCGTTACAATGAGCAGTTCTTC.

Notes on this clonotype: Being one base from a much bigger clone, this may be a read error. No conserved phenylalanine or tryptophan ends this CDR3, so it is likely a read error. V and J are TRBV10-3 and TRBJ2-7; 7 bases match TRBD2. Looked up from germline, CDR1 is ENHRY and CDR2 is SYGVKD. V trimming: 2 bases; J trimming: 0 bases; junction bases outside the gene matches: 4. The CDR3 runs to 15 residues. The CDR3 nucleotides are TGTGCCATCAGTGAGGGGACTAAGGGCTCCTACGAGCAGTACTTG. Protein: CAISEGTKGSYEQYL.

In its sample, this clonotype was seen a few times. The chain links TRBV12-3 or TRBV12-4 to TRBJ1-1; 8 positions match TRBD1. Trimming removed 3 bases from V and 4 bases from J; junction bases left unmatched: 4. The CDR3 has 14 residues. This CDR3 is CASSFQGARTEAFF. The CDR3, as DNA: TGTGCCAGCAGTTTTCAGGGGGCGCGCACTGAAGCTTTCTTT.

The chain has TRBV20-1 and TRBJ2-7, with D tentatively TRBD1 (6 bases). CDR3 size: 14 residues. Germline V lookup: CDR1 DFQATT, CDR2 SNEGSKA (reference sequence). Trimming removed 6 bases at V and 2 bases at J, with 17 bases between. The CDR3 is CSAIQGPEPYEQYF. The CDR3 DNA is TGCAGTGCGATACAGGGTCCCGAACCCTACGAGCAGTACTTC.

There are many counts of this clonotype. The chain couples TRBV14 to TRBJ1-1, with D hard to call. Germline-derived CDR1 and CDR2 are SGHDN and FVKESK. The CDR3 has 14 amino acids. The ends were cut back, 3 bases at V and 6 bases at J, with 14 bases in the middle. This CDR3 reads CASSQEIMGSEAFF. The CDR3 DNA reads TGTGCCAGCAGCCAGGAAATAATGGGATCTGAAGCTTTCTTT.

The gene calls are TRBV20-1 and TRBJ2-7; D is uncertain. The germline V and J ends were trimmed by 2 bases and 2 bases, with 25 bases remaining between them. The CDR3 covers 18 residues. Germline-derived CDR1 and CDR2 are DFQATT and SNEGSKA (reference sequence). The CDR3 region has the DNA TGCAGTGCTAGATCTGTGAGAGGTGGCAGCAGTCCCACCTACGAGCAGTACTTC. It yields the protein CSARSVRGGSSPTYEQYF.